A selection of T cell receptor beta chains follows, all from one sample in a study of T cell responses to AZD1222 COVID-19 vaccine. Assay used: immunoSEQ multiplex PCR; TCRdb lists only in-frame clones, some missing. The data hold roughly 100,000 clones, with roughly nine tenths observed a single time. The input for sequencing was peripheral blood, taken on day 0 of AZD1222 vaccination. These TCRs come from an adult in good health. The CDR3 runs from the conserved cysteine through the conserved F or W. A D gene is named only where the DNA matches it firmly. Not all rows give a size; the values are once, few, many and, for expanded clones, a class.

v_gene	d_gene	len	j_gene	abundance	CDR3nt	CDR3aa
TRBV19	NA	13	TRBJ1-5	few	TGTGCCAGTAGTATCGACAGAGGTCAGCCCCAGCATTTT	CASSIDRGQPQHF
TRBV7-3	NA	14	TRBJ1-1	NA	TGTGCCAGCAGCCCCCTCGGCCTGAACACTGAAGCTTTCTTT	CASSPLGLNTEAFF
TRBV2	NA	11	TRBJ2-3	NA	TGTGCCAGCAGTTACGCAGATACGCAGTATTTT	CASSYADTQYF
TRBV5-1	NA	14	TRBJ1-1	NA	TGCGCCAGCAGCTTGGATACAGATGGCACTGAAGCTTTCTTT	CASSLDTDGTEAFF
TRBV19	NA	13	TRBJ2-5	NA	TGTGCCAGTAGGGGTACCTCCCAAGAGACCCAGTACTTC	CASRGTSQETQYF
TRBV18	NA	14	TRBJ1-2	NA	TGTGCCAGCTCACCATCCTCGGACAGTCACGGCTACACCTTC	CASSPSSDSHGYTF
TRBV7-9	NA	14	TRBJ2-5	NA	TGTGCCAGCAGGACTTCAGCGTACCAAGAGACCCAGTACTTC	CASRTSAYQETQYF
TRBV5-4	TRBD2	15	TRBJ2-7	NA	TGTGCCAGCAGCGAGACTAGCGGAACATCCTACGAGCAGTACTTC	CASSETSGTSYEQYF
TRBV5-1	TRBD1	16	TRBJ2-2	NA	TGCGCCAGCAGCTTTCTCACAGGGGGCCGGGGCGGGGAGCTGTTTTTT	CASSFLTGGRGGELFF
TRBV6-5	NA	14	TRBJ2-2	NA	TGTGCCAGCTTTTCCGGGGATTACACCGGGGAGCTGTTTTTT	CASFSGDYTGELFF
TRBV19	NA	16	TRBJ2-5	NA	TGTGCCAGTACCCCTTGGGGGGGCGGAGGGGGAGAGACCCAGTACTTC	CASTPWGGGGGETQYF
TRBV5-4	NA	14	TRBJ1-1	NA	TGTGCCAGCAGCTTCGGGAAGGATTCGGCTGAAGCTTTCTTT	CASSFGKDSAEAFF
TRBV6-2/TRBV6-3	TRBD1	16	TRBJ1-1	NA	TGTGCCAGCAGTTACTCGGGACAGGGTAGAGGCACTGAAGCTTTCTTT	CASSYSGQGRGTEAFF
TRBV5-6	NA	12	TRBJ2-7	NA	TGTGCCAGCAGCGCCAGCTCCTACGAGCAGTACTTC	CASSASSYEQYF
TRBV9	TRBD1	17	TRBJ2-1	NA	TGTGCCAGCAGCGTACCCCGGGACCAGGGGGCGCGAAATGAGCAGTTCTTC	CASSVPRDQGARNEQFF
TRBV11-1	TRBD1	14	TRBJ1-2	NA	TGTGCCAGCAGCATCGACAGGGCTCTCGGCGGCTACACCTTC	CASSIDRALGGYTF
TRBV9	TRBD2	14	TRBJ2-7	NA	TGTGCCAGCAGCTCGCAAGCGGGGCAGACCGAGCAGTACTTC	CASSSQAGQTEQYF
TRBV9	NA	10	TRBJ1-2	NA	TGTGCCAGCGGACAATTCTTTTACACCTTC	CASGQFFYTF
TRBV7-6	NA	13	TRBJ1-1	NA	TGTGCCAGCAGCTTAGGGCGAAACACTGAAGCTTTCTTT	CASSLGRNTEAFF
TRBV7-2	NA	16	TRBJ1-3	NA	TGTGCCAGCAGCCGTAGGGTCCAGAGCTCTGGAAACACCATATATTTT	CASSRRVQSSGNTIYF
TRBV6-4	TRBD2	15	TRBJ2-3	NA	TGTGCCAGCAGTGACGGACTAGCGGGGGGAGATACGCAGTATTTT	CASSDGLAGGDTQYF
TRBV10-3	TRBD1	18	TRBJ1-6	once	TGTGCCATCAGTGACTTAGGGGGCCGTAGCTCCTATAATTCACCCCTCCACTTT	CAISDLGGRSSYNSPLHF
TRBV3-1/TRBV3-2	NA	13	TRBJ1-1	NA	TGTGCCAGCAGCCGGGAGATGAACACTGAAGCTTTCTTT	CASSREMNTEAFF
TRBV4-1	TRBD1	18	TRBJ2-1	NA	TGCGCCAGCAGCCAACGACAGGGTCTAAAATCGCTATACAATGAGCAGTTCTTC	CASSQRQGLKSLYNEQFF
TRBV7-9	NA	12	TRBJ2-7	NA	TGTGCCAGCAGCTATACCCAGGGCGAGCAGTACTTC	CASSYTQGEQYF
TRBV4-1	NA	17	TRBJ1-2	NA	TGCGCCAGCAGCCAGGCGACAGGAGTCAACTATAACTATGGCTACACCTTC	CASSQATGVNYNYGYTF
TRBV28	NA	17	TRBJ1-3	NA	TGTGCCAGCAGTTTATTGTTGGGGGAAAGCTCTGGAAACACCATATATTTT	CASSLLLGESSGNTIYF
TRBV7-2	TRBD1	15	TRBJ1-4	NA	TGTGCCAGCAGCTCCACCGGACAGGGAGGGGAAAAACTGTTTTTT	CASSSTGQGGEKLFF
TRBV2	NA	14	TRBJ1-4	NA	TGTGCCAGCAGTGATCCCCGGGGGGGCGAAAAACTGTTTTTT	CASSDPRGGEKLFF
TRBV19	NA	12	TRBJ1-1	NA	TGTGCCAGTAGCGGGCGGAACACTGAAGCTTTCTTT	CASSGRNTEAFF
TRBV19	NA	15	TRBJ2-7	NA	TGTGCCAGTAGTCCCGACCCCTTTCGGCCCTACGAGCAGTACTTC	CASSPDPFRPYEQYF
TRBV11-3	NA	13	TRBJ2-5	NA	TGTGCCAGCAGCCCGGGCCCGGAGGAGACCCAGTACTTC	CASSPGPEETQYF
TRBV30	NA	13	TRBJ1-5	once	TGTGCCTGGAGTGCAAGATCCAATCAGCCCCAGCATTTT	CAWSARSNQPQHF
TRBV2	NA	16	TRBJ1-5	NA	TGTGCCAGCAGCGACGGGTCCCTCGGGGGCAATCAGCCCCAGCATTTT	CASSDGSLGGNQPQHF
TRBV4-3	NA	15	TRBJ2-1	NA	TGCGCCAGCAGCCAAGCAACAGGCTCCTACAATGAGCAGTTCTTC	CASSQATGSYNEQFF
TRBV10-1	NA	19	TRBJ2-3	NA	TGCGCCAGCAGTGAGGCGAGTTTACGGGGGAATCGGCGCACAGATACGCAGTATTTT	CASSEASLRGNRRTDTQYF
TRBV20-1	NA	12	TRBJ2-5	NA	TGCAGTGCTAGTGGCCAAAAAGAGACCCAGTACTTC	CSASGQKETQYF
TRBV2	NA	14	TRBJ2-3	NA	TGTGCCAGCACCGAGGGGACCTACACAGATACGCAGTATTTT	CASTEGTYTDTQYF
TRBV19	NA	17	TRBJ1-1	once	TGTGCCATAGAGGGCCGGGGAGGAGTATTGGAGGAGACTGAAGCTTTCTTT	CAIEGRGGVLEETEAFF
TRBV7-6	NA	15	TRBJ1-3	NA	TGTGCCAGCAGCCCAGACTCCTACTCTGGAAACACCATATATTTT	CASSPDSYSGNTIYF
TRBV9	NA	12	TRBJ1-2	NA	TGTGCCAGCAGCGTAGGCCGGTATGGCTACACCTTC	CASSVGRYGYTF
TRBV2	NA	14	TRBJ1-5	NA	TGTGCCAGCAGTGATCGGACAGATAATCAGCCCCAGCATTTT	CASSDRTDNQPQHF
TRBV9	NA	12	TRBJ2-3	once	TGTGCCAGCAGCGGCTGGGTAGATACGCAGTATTTT	CASSGWVDTQYF
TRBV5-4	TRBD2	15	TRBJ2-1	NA	TGTGCCAGCAGCCAGACTAGCGGGGGGTTCAATGAGCAGTTCTTC	CASSQTSGGFNEQFF
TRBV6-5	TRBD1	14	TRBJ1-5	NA	TGTGCCAGCAGTTACCAGGGGGGGGGACAGCCCCAGCATTTT	CASSYQGGGQPQHF
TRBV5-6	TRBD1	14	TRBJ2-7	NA	TGTGCCAGCAGCACGGGACAGGGGTACTACGAGCAGTACTTC	CASSTGQGYYEQYF
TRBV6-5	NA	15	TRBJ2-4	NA	TGTGCCAGCAGTTACTTCCGGGACAATCAGAACATTCAGTACTTC	CASSYFRDNQNIQYF
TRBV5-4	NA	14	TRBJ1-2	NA	TGTGCCAGCAGCTACGAATTACGGGGCTATGGCTACACCTTC	CASSYELRGYGYTF
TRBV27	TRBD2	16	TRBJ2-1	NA	TGTGCCAGCAGTTTATTGTATGCGACGGGGGGGAATGAGCAGTTCTTC	CASSLLYATGGNEQFF
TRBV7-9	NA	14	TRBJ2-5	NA	TGTGCCAGCAGCCACGGGCAGGGGAAAGAGACCCAGTACTTC	CASSHGQGKETQYF
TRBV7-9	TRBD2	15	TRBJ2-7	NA	TGTGCCAGCAGCTTGGGCGGGAGGGAGGCCTACGAGCAGTACTTC	CASSLGGREAYEQYF